These 25 T cell receptor beta chains came from one sample sequenced in a study of a mutant IDH1 vaccine in newly diagnosed glioma. Time point in this sample: baseline, week 1 (first vaccination visit). Treatment given: pre-vaccination baseline after standard-of-care therapy. Method: immunoSEQ multiplex PCR; TCRdb's copy keeps in-frame clones and lacks some. Among approximately 100,000 clones listed, around 90% were seen once. The material sequenced was PBMCs, taken from a glioma patient treated with radiotherapy, temozolomide or both. These TCRs come from a woman aged 50 to 60 with glioma.

The chain is built from TRBV28 and TRBJ2-7; a possible D gene is TRBD1 (5 bases). This CDR3 has 11 residues. Germline CDR1 reads MDHEN; CDR2 reads SYDVKM. V was pared by 6 bases and J by 4 bases, with 7 bases between. CDR3 sequence: CASSDSYEQYF. Here the CDR3 DNA reads TGTGCCAGCAGCGACAGTTACGAGCAGTACTTC. Combining the CDR3 with reference TRBV28 and TRBJ2-7 gives the whole variable domain DVKVTQSSRYLVKRTGEKVFLECVQDMDHENMFWYRQDPGLGLRLIYFSYDVKMKEKGDIPEGYSVSREKKERFSLILESASTNQTSMYLCASSDSYEQYFGPGTRLTVT.

This clone came up once. The genes are TRBV7-2 and TRBJ2-7; 16 bases fit TRBD2. Trimming took 5 bases from V and 7 from J; bases not matched to a gene: 5. The CDR3 totals 15 residues. Looked up from germline, CDR1 is SGHTA and CDR2 is FQGNSA. The CDR3 is CASSIGTSGRVEQYF. DNA for the CDR3: TGTGCCAGCAGCATTGGGACTAGCGGGAGGGTGGAGCAGTACTTC.

The V and J genes are TRBV18 and TRBJ2-1; 9 positions match TRBD2. This CDR3 contains 17 residues. Looked up from germline, CDR1 is KGHSH and CDR2 is LQKENI. After removal of 3 bases from V and 4 bases from J, the junction contained 10 bases not matched to a gene. DNA of the CDR3: TGTGCCAGCTCACCCCCGGATGGTAGCGGGAGATACAATGAGCAGTTCTTC. This translates into CASSPPDGSGRYNEQFF.

The chain recombines TRBV6-1 with TRBJ1-2; the D gene is possibly TRBD1 (6 bases). From germline, CDR1 is MNHNS and CDR2 SASEGT. The V end was cut by 5 bases, the J end by 4 bases, with 17 bases between. This CDR3 comprises 15 residues. CDR3 DNA sequence: TGTGCCAGCAGTCGACAGGCGGACCTCCCCTATGGCTACACCTTC. Its translation: CASSRQADLPYGYTF.

The chain uses TRBV4-2 and TRBJ2-1; 11 nucleotides match TRBD2. V lost 0 bases and J lost 8; bases outside the gene matches: 12. Germline V gives CDR1 LGHNA, CDR2 YNFKEQ. CDR3 length: 18 amino acids. CDR3 in DNA: TGTGCCAGCAGCCAAGATACCGCTAGCGGGAGGTTTCCCTATGAGCAGTTCTTC. Translation gives CASSQDTASGRFPYEQFF.

The chain joins TRBV7-9 to TRBJ1-4; the match to TRBD1 covers 9 bases. J lost 6 bases, V lost 4 bases, and 12 bases had no gene match. The CDR3 spans 17 residues. Germline V gene data show CDR1 as SEHNR and CDR2 as FQNEAQ (reference sequence). The CDR3 is CASSSDWGQGDYEKLFF. CDR3 DNA: TGTGCCAGCAGCTCTGACTGGGGACAGGGCGATTATGAAAAACTGTTTTTT.

The rearrangement joins TRBV28 to TRBJ2-7; the D is unclear. Germline values: CDR1 MDHEN, CDR2 SYDVKM. This CDR3 has 14 residues. Trimming cost V 6 bases and J 2 bases, with 14 bases left between them. CDR3 bases: TGTGCCAGCAGCCCCTCCCTTGTTACCTACGAGCAGTACTTC. This sequence encodes CASSPSLVTYEQYF.

This clone is a singleton in its sample. The V and J genes are TRBV27 and TRBJ2-3; D is tentatively TRBD1 or TRBD2 (7 bases each). This CDR3 has 13 residues. The germline gives CDR1 MNHEY, CDR2 SMNVEV (reference sequence). V was shortened by 8 bases and J by 5 bases, with 14 bases between the two germline ends. The CDR3 sequence: CASWGRGRDTQYF. The DNA for the CDR3 is TGTGCCAGCTGGGGGAGGGGGCGAGATACGCAGTATTTT.

Only one count was recorded for this clone. This chain joins TRBV7-8 and TRBJ2-2, with D unclear. V lost 4 bases and J lost 4, with 16 bases in between. The CDR3 is made up of 16 amino acids. Germline V gives CDR1 SGHVS, CDR2 FQNEAQ. In DNA form, the CDR3 reads TGTGCCAGCAGCTACGTTCTCCGACTCTCCACCGGGGAGCTGTTTTTT. Translating it yields CASSYVLRLSTGELFF.

The V call is TRBV2, the J call TRBJ2-6; D tentatively fits TRBD1 or TRBD2 (5 bases each). Germline V gene data show CDR1 as SNHLY and CDR2 as FYNNEI. V was trimmed by 8 bases and J by 0 bases, leaving 11 bases between them. CDR3 size: 15 residues. CDR3 amino acids: CASSWDLSGANVLTF. The CDR3 coding sequence is TGTGCCAGCTCTTGGGACCTCTCTGGGGCCAACGTCCTGACTTTC.

J is TRBJ2-5 and V is TRBV7-3, with D possibly being TRBD1 (6 bases). V was trimmed by 2 bases and J by 1 base, leaving 11 bases between them. CDR1 and CDR2 from the germline V gene are SGHTA and FQGTGA. The CDR3 has 15 amino acids. Here the CDR3 reads CASSLGGWSQETQYF. CDR3 nucleotides: TGTGCCAGCAGCTTAGGGGGCTGGTCCCAAGAGACCCAGTACTTC.

The chain is built from TRBV7-6 and TRBJ2-2, with TRBD2 as a possible D gene (5 bases). CDR1 and CDR2 from the germline V gene are SGHVS and FNYEAQ. This CDR3 is 15 amino acids long. The V end lost 1 base, the J end lost 4 bases, and 10 bases lay between the germline ends. CDR3 sequence: CASSLVMGATGELFF. CDR3 nucleotides: TGTGCCAGCAGCTTAGTTATGGGAGCCACCGGGGAGCTGTTTTTT.

The CDR3 here is CASSLAGQSDSPLHF. In nucleotides, the CDR3 is TGCGCCAGCAGCTTAGCGGGACAGTCGGACTCACCCCTCCACTTT. The V call is TRBV5-1, the J call TRBJ1-6; 7 bases are shared with TRBD1. V gave up 2 bases and J gave up 10 bases; unmatched junction bases: 9. The length of the CDR3 is 15 residues. Looked up from germline, CDR1 is SGHRS and CDR2 is YFSETQ.

This clone showed up just once. The gene calls are TRBV18 and TRBJ2-2; TRBD2 might be the D (6 bases). The V end was cut by 4 bases, the J end by 5 bases, with 17 bases between. CDR3 length equals 16 residues. Looked up from germline, CDR1 is KGHSH and CDR2 is LQKENI. The CDR3 here is CASSRRDSSGTGELFF. The CDR3 DNA reads TGTGCCAGCTCACGGCGGGACTCTTCAGGGACCGGGGAGCTGTTTTTT.

The chain carries TRBV6-5 and TRBJ1-2; D is ambiguous. Deletions cut 3 bases from V and 4 bases from J, with 15 bases between. The CDR3 has 15 residues. Germline lookup yields CDR1 MNHEY and CDR2 SVGAGI. For the CDR3, the DNA is TGTGCCAGCAGTTATTACACCGGAGGCGGCTATGGCTACACCTTC. Translation gives CASSYYTGGGYGYTF.

The table lists this clone with a few counts. The chain has TRBV18 and TRBJ1-4; no firm D call. Between the trimmed V and J ends, which lost 1 base and 5 bases, there was a span of 14 bases. The CDR3 sequence is 16 residues long. Per germline, CDR1 KGHSH and CDR2 LQKENI. CDR3 coding DNA: TGTGCCAGCTCACCACAACGGCTCGACCAGAATGAAAAACTGTTTTTT. Its protein product is CASSPQRLDQNEKLFF. The complete variable domain, with remaining parts taken from reference TRBV18 and TRBJ1-4, reads NAGVMQNPRHLVRRRGQEARLRCSPMKGHSHVYWYRQLPEEGLKFMVYLQKENIIDESGMPKERFSAEFPKEGPSILRIQQVVRGDSAAYFCASSPQRLDQNEKLFFGSGTQLSVL.

This clone appeared a few times. This chain links TRBV27 with TRBJ1-3; D unclear. The CDR3 length is 16 residues. The germline V and J ends were trimmed by 6 bases and 2 bases, with 17 bases remaining between them. Germline CDR1 is MNHEY and CDR2 is SMNVEV (reference sequence). The CDR3 DNA is TGTGCCAGCAGCCCTACCCCGGGAACCCCTGGAAACACCATATATTTT. Its translation: CASSPTPGTPGNTIYF.

The rearrangement uses TRBV6-4 and TRBJ2-3, with a possible D match to TRBD1 (6 bases). Between the trimmed V and J ends, which lost 2 bases and 5 bases, there was a span of 20 bases. Germline CDR1 MRHNA, CDR2 SNTAGT. The CDR3 totals 17 residues. The CDR3 DNA reads as TGTGCCAGCAGTGACGCTTATACAGGGAAGGGTAGAGATACGCAGTATTTT. Translated, it gives CASSDAYTGKGRDTQYF.

The chain uses TRBV7-8 and TRBJ2-2; 11 bases are shared with TRBD2. V gave up 5 bases and J gave up 1 base; unmatched junction bases: 6. This CDR3 is built from 17 residues. Per the germline V gene, CDR1 is SGHVS and CDR2 is FQNEAQ. The CDR3 bases are TGTGCCAGCAGCAGTGCCGGGACTAGCGGGAACACCGGGGAGCTGTTTTTT. Translation gives CASSSAGTSGNTGELFF.

The chain carries TRBV25-1 and TRBJ1-1, with D perhaps matching TRBD1 (5 bases). The CDR3 runs 12 residues. Germline CDR1 reads MGHDK; CDR2 reads SYGVNS. V lost 4 bases to trimming and J lost 6 bases, with 9 bases between them. The CDR3 sequence is CASSGTGAEAFF. The CDR3 nucleotides read TGTGCCAGCAGTGGTACGGGGGCTGAAGCTTTCTTT.

The genes are TRBV29-1 and TRBJ2-5; D is perhaps TRBD2 (6 bases). The J call may be wrong; the DNA end is better matched by TRBJ2-7. The CDR3 has 12 amino acids. Germline CDR1 reads SQVTM; CDR2 reads ANQGSEA. CDR3 DNA sequence: TGCAGCGTTGATGCGGGGCCCTACGAGCAGTACTTC. It is translated as CSVDAGPYEQYF.

The V gene is TRBV10-3, the J gene TRBJ1-1; tentative D call: TRBD1 (6 bases). CDR1 and CDR2 from the germline V gene are ENHRY and SYGVKD. There are 13 residues in the CDR3. V gave up 3 bases and J gave up 8 bases, with 13 bases separating them. The CDR3 DNA reads TGTGCCATCAGTGACCCGAAAGGGACAGAAGCTTTCTTT. Protein: CAISDPKGTEAFF.

V gene TRBV29-1 combines with J gene TRBJ2-1; 10 nucleotides agree with TRBD1. CDR3 size: 13 residues. After removal of 4 bases from V and 9 bases from J, the junction contained 6 bases not matched to a gene. Germline-derived CDR1 and CDR2 are SQVTM and ANQGSEA. CDR3 sequence reads: CSVGGQGIGEQFF. DNA for the CDR3: TGCAGCGTTGGGGGACAGGGGATTGGTGAGCAGTTCTTC.

V usage is TRBV28 and J usage is TRBJ2-2; D is ambiguous. This CDR3 comprises 12 residues. The V gene's germline CDR1 is MDHEN and CDR2 SYDVKM. The V gene lost 2 bases and the J gene lost 7 bases, with 5 bases spanning the gap. The CDR3 is CASSLTDGELFF. DNA for the CDR3: TGTGCCAGCAGTTTAACGGACGGGGAGCTGTTTTTT.

This clone was found once. The V call is TRBV2, the J call TRBJ2-7, with 8 positions matching TRBD1. This CDR3 contains 16 residues. After removal of 5 bases from V and 6 bases from J, the junction contained 15 bases not matched to a gene. The germline V gene has CDR1 SNHLY and CDR2 FYNNEI. The CDR3 bases are TGTGCCAGCAGTTTGGACAGGGAAGGATTATACGCCGAGCAGTACTTC. This translates into CASSLDREGLYAEQYF.